This T cell receptor beta chain appears in the sequencing data of a study of cytomegalovirus exposure and HLA in healthy donors. Findings and limits, study-wide: Previously analyzed data showed that most TCR beta V segments were productive at a frequency of about 90% or about 30%. Later findings reportedly placed an Asian-associated ancestry cluster below the approximately 630-donor mean for N-insertions. Near-uniform donor sequencing depth was presumed by presence/absence analyses.

The V gene's germline CDR1 is MDHEN and CDR2 SYDVKM. This CDR3 has 15 residues. Between the trimmed V and J ends, which lost 5 bases and 5 bases, there was a span of 18 bases. Primers included in the PCR were 60 Vbeta and 13 Jbeta primers. Data came from immunoSEQ multiplex PCR; TCRdb stores just in-frame clones and leaves some out. The data show approximately 73,000 clones, about two thirds seen once. There were likely unrecorded immune exposures, though donors were nominally healthy when sampled. About this clone itself: The antigen remains undetermined.

The chain joins TRBV28 to TRBJ2-5, with TRBD1 as a possible D gene (5 bases). Sequenced input: PBMCs. The source of this sequence is a man under 40 in good health and CMV-seropositive. The DNA of the CDR3 is TGTGCCAGCAGTACCCAGGGCCCAGAAGGGGAGACCCAGTACTTC. Its protein is CASSTQGPEGETQYF.